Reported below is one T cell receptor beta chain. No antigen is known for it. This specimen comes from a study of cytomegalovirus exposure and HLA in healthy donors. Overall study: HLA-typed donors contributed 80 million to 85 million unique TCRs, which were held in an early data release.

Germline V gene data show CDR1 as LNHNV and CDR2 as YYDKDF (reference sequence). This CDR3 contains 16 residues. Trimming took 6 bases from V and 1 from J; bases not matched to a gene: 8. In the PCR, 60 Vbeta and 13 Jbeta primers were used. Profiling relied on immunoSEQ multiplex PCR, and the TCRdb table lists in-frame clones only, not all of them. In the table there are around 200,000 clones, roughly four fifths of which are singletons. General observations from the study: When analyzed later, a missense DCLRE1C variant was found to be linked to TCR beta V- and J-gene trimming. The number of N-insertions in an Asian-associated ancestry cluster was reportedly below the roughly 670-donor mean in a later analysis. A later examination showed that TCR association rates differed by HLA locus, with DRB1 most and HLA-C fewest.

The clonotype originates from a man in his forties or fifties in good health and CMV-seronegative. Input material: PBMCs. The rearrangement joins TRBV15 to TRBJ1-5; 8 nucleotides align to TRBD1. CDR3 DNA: TGTGCCACCAGGGGCAGGGGGCGATACAGCAATCAGCCCCAGCATTTT. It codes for CATRGRGRYSNQPQHF.